The entry below describes one T cell receptor (beta chain). This entry belongs to a study of T cell responses to AZD1222 COVID-19 vaccine. The V end lost 3 bases, the J end lost 0 bases, and 18 bases lay between the germline ends. The CDR3 covers 17 residues. Germline-derived CDR1 and CDR2 are KGHSH and LQKENI. Libraries were prepared by immunoSEQ multiplex PCR; TCRdb keeps only in-frame clonotypes and omits some of them. The top ten hold 6.9% of the sample, which has tens of thousands of clones, 88% seen once. This TCR derives from an adult who received the AZD1222 COVID-19 vaccine. Sequencing was performed on peripheral blood, taken 28 days after the second AZD1222 dose. This chain joins TRBV18 and TRBJ2-7, with D uncertain. CDR3 sequence reads: CASSPTLSQVASYEQYF. The DNA for the CDR3 is TGTGCCAGCTCACCGACGCTCAGTCAGGTGGCCTCCTACGAGCAGTACTTC. The full variable domain, its missing parts supplied by reference TRBV18 and TRBJ2-7, is NAGVMQNPRHLVRRRGQEARLRCSPMKGHSHVYWYRQLPEEGLKFMVYLQKENIIDESGMPKERFSAEFPKEGPSILRIQQVVRGDSAAYFCASSPTLSQVASYEQYFGPGTRLTVT.